This TCR beta chain was retrieved from a study of blood T cells in healthy people across ages. The germline V gene has CDR1 DFQATT and CDR2 SNEGSKA (reference sequence). The CDR3 length is 13 residues. V lost 3 bases and J 3 bases, leaving 8 bases between the germline ends. A second PCR, run for 7 to 11 cycles, used a sample-barcoded 5' primer plus a J-beta primer mix. Every sample gave at least 2.5 million paired-end reads containing CDR3. TCRdb used MiXCR to reprocess the 5' RACE reads, holding one entry per CDR3 protein. The data contain around 750,000 distinct CDR3 sequences, roughly 50% of them singletons.

Material: blood. V is TRBV20-1 and J is TRBJ2-2; tentatively, D is TRBD2 (5 bases). This clonotype was sampled from a man older than 75 in good health. The CDR3 here is CSARDSDTGELFF. DNA of the CDR3: TGCAGTGCTAGGGACTCCGACACCGGGGAGCTGTTTTTT.